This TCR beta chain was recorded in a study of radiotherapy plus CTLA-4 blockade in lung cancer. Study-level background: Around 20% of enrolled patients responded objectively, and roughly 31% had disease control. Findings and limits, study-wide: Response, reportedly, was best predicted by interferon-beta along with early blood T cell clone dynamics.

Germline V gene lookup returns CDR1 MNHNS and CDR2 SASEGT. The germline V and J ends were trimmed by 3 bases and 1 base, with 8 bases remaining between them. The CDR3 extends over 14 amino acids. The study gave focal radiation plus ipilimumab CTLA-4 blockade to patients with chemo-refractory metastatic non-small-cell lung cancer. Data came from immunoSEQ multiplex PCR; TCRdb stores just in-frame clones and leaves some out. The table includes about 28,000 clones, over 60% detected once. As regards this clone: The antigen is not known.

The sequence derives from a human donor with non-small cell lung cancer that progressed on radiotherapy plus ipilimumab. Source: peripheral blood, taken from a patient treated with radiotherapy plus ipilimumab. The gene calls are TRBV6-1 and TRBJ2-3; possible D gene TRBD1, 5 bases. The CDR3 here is CASSDLQGTDTQYF. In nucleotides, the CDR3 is TGTGCCAGCAGTGACCTACAGGGCACAGATACGCAGTATTTT.